This T cell receptor beta chain was recovered during a study of blood T cell repertoires in COVID-19. Whole-study context: The origin of the acute and convalescent COVID-19 samples was the United States, Italy and Spain.

V lost 3 bases to trimming and J lost 0 bases; unmatched junction nucleotides: 3. In germline, CDR1 is SGHRS, CDR2 YFSETQ. The CDR3 extends over 17 amino acids. Sequencing used immunoSEQ multiplex PCR; TCRdb keeps in-frame clones, though not all of them. The table lists roughly 300,000 clones, about 90% of them singletons, with approximately 2% in the top ten. Sequences were obtained from peripheral blood. V usage is TRBV5-1 and J usage is TRBJ2-3; 14 bases line up with TRBD2. This clonotype was obtained from a woman in her thirties with COVID-19, enrolled during active disease. In DNA form, the CDR3 reads TGCGCCAGCAGCTCCGGACTAGCGGGGGGTAGCACAGATACGCAGTATTTT. This encodes CASSSGLAGGSTDTQYF.